Sequencing of this T cell receptor beta chain was carried out in a study of blood T cell repertoires in COVID-19. Germline-derived CDR1 and CDR2 are GTSNPN and SVGIG (reference sequence). The V segment lost 1 base and the J segment 4 bases; nucleotides outside the gene matches: 6. The CDR3 covers 14 residues. What the recovered Cohort 3 donors had was two negative PCRs, clearance, or symptom resolution. This clone was seen once. Libraries were prepared by immunoSEQ multiplex PCR; TCRdb keeps only in-frame clonotypes and omits some of them. The data show about 400,000 clones, with over 85% seen just once and 1.7% held by the top ten.

What was sequenced was PBMCs or T cells enriched from blood (not recorded which). The TCR was taken from a woman aged 25 to 45 who had recovered from COVID-19. The rearrangement links TRBV30 to TRBJ2-7; 8 nucleotides match TRBD1. CDR3 nucleotides: TGTGCCTGGAGTGGCCGGCAGGGGGCTTACGAGCAGTACTTC. It specifies CAWSGRQGAYEQYF.